This T cell receptor beta chain was found in a study of blood T cell repertoires in COVID-19. Study as a whole: The study drew acute and convalescent COVID-19 samples from the United States, Italy and Spain. In each case, the material was cDNA or gDNA derived from T cells, B-cell-depleted T cells, or PBMCs.

The CDR3 runs to 16 residues. Trimming shortened V by 6 bases and J by 4 bases, and 21 bases separated the two germline ends. From germline, CDR1 is SGHDT and CDR2 YYEEEE. Original handling: Amplification of reference gene primers was used by the study to estimate nucleated cell counts. This table comes from immunoSEQ multiplex PCR, and its TCRdb copy is limited to in-frame clones, with some not included. V and J calls and clone size are copied from that table; D and trimming were computed from the DNA. The sample lists about 230,000 clones; 75% to 90% were seen once. This clonotype was sampled from a man in his forties with acute or convalescent COVID-19. The chain is built from TRBV5-6 and TRBJ2-3, with D perhaps TRBD2 (5 bases). The sample comprised peripheral blood. CDR3 protein: CASTRAREVLADTQYF. The DNA of the CDR3 is TGTGCCAGCACCCGGGCCCGGGAAGTGTTGGCAGATACGCAGTATTTT.